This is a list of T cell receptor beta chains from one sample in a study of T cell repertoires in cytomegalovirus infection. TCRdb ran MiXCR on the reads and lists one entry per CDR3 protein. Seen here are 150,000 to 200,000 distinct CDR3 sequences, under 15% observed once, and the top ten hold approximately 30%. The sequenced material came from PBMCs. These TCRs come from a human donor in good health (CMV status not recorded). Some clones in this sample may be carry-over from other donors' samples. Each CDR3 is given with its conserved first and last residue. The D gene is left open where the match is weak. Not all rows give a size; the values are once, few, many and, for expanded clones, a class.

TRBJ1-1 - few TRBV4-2 TGTGCCAGCAGCCCCCATAAGGGGGGGAACACTGAAGCTTTCTTT CASSPHKGGNTEAFF
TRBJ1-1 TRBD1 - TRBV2 TGTGCCAGCAGGGCTGACAGGGTCACTGAAGCTTTCTTT CASRADRVTEAFF
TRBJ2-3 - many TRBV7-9 TGTGCCAGCAGCTTAAGGACAGTAGGAGATACGCAGTATTTT CASSLRTVGDTQYF
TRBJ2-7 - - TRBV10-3 TGTGCCACCTTAGGTAATCGCAACGAGCAGTACTTC CATLGNRNEQYF
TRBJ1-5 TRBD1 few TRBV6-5 TGTGCCAGCTCTACGGGACAGGGGGGACAGCCCCAGCATTTT CASSTGQGGQPQHF
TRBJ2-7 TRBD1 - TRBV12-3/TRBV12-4 TGTGCCAGTAGGGGGACAGGGGTTAACGAGCAGTACTTC CASRGTGVNEQYF
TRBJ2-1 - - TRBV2 TGTGCCAGCAGCACCCCCGGTTATGAGCAGTTCTTC CASSTPGYEQFF
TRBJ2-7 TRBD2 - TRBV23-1 TGCGCCAGCAGTCAATCAGGGGACGGGGGGATCGGCTACGAGCAGTACTTC CASSQSGDGGIGYEQYF
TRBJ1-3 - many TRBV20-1 TGCAGTGCTAGAGTGTCTGGTGGAAACACCATATATTTT CSARVSGGNTIYF
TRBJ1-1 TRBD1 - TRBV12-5 TGTGCTAGTGGTTTGGGCAGACAGGGCCCTGAAGCTTTCTTT CASGLGRQGPEAFF
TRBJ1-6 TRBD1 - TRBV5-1 TGCGCCAGCAGATCTACAGGGGACGGCTCACCCCTCCACTTT CASRSTGDGSPLHF
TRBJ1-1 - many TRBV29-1 TGCAGCGTATCGGGTCTCCTGGACCCTGAAGCTTTCTTT CSVSGLLDPEAFF
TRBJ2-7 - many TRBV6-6 TGTGCCTCCACCCTACACAGCTCCTACGAGCAGTACTTC CASTLHSSYEQYF